This TCR beta chain comes out of a study of sequential checkpoint blockade in melanoma. The trim removed 4 bases at V and 0 bases at J, leaving 6 bases unmatched. The CDR3 contains 16 residues. Germline V gene data show CDR1 as SGHRS and CDR2 as YFSETQ. Method: immunoSEQ multiplex PCR; TCRdb's copy keeps in-frame clones and lacks some. The table shows about 26,000 clones, with roughly four fifths occurring only once. Treatment denoted: randomized to nivolumab then ipilimumab (arm A) or the reverse (arm B). This receptor was obtained from a human donor with melanoma. The chain is built from TRBV5-1 and TRBJ2-3, with 9 bases fitting TRBD2. The specimen was CD8+ T cells sorted from blood (inferred from file names), collected from a patient given nivolumab and ipilimumab in sequence. The CDR3 here is CASSDRTSASTDTQYF. The CDR3 nucleotides are TGCGCCAGCAGCGACCGGACTAGCGCTAGCACAGATACGCAGTATTTT.